The TCR beta chain described here comes from a study of control samples from healthy donors and cancer patients. V was cut by 2 bases and J by 0 bases, with 9 bases left in between. From germline, CDR1 is SGHRS and CDR2 YFSETQ. The CDR3 spans 16 residues. The method was immunoSEQ multiplex PCR; TCRdb's version includes in-frame clones alone and lacks a portion of them. The sample includes 100,000 to 150,000 clones, about 93% seen only once; the top ten take 2.5%. What was sequenced was blood. This chain links TRBV5-1 with TRBJ1-6, with D maybe TRBD1 (6 bases). The source is a man aged 35 to 55 in good health. The CDR3 reads CASSFTGSSYNSPLHF. CDR3 in DNA: TGCGCCAGCAGCTTCACAGGGAGCTCCTATAATTCACCCCTCCACTTT.